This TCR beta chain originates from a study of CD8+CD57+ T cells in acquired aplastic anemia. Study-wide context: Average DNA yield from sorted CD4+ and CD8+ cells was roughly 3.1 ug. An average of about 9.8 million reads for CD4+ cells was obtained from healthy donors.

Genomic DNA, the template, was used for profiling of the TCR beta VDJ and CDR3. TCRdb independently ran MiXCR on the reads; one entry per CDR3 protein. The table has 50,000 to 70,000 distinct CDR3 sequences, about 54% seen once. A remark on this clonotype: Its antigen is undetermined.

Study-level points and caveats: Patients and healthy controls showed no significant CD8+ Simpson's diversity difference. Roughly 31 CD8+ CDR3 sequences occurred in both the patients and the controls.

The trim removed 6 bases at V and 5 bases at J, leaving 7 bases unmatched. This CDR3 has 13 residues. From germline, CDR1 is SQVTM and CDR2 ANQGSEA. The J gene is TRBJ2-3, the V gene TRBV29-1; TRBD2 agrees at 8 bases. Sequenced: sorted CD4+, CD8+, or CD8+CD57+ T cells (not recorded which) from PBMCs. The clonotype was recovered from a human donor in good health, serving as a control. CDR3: CSVDGRAGDTQYF. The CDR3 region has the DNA TGCAGCGTGGACGGGAGGGCCGGAGATACGCAGTATTTT.